The subject of this entry is one T cell receptor beta chain. The CDR3 covers 14 residues. Germline V gene sequence: CDR1 SGHTA, CDR2 FQGTGA. V lost 4 bases, J lost 3 bases, and 10 bases lay in between. The protocol was immunoSEQ multiplex PCR, while the TCRdb copy is restricted to in-frame clones and leaves out a portion. The sample lists about 120,000 clones, just over 90% occurring once. This entry comes from a study of OX40 agonist ivuxolimab in advanced cancers. On the study more broadly: Patients received the agonistic anti-OX40 (CD134) antibody ivuxolimab. Partial responses occurred in Three dose-escalation patients, one with hepatocellular carcinoma and two with cutaneous melanoma. Averaging about 60 years in age, with a range of about 20 to 90, the cohort was about 85% male.

The source was CD4+ or CD8+ T cells sorted from blood, collected in a trial of the OX40 agonist ivuxolimab. The V gene is TRBV7-3, the J gene TRBJ1-3, with D possibly TRBD1 on 5 matching bases. The clonotype originates from an adult with an advanced solid tumor such as melanoma, head and neck, liver or kidney cancer. In nucleotides, the CDR3 is TGTGCCAGCAGCTCCCCAGGGTTTGGAAACACCATATATTTT. This encodes CASSSPGFGNTIYF.